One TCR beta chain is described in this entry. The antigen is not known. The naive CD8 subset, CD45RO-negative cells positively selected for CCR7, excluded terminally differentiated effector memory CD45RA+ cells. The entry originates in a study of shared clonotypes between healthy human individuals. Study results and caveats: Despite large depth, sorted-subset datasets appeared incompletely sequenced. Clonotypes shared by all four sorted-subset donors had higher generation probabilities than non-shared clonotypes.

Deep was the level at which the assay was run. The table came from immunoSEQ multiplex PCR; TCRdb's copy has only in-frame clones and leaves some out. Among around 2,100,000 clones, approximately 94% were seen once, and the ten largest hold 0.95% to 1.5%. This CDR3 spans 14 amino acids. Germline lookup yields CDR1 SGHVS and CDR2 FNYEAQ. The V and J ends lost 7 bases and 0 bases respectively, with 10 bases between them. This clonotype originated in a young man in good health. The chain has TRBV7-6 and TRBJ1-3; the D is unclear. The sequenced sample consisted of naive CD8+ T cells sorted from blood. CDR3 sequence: CASTEAASGNTIYF. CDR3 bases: TGTGCCAGCACGGAGGCAGCCTCTGGAAACACCATATATTTT.